This T cell receptor beta chain was sequenced in a study of a mutant IDH1 vaccine in newly diagnosed glioma. Across the whole study: Among treated patients, around 62% were male and roughly 38% female, and mean age was approximately 43 years. Therapy received beforehand was radiotherapy, temozolomide, or both, with most patients given both. Notes on the study in general: It seemed that pseudoprogression was not linked to changes in the top peripheral T cell clonotypes.

CDR3 length: 15 amino acids. Trimming took 2 bases from V and 1 from J, leaving 13 bases between them. Germline loops: CDR1 SGDLS, CDR2 YYNGEE. Described time point: week 11, during vaccination. The study gave 300 ug of mutant IDH1 20-mer peptide per vaccine dose, with topical imiquimod. New IDH1-mutant, ATRX-lost WHO grade 3 or 4 astrocytomas occurred in donors. Sequencing was performed with immunoSEQ multiplex PCR; in TCRdb, only in-frame clones are kept and a portion is missing. The sample holds around 65,000 clones, around 80% seen once. To note about this clone: Its cognate antigen is unknown.

Sequencing used PBMCs, obtained from a glioma patient whose treatment included an IDH1 peptide vaccine. The TCR originated in a middle-aged man with glioma. This rearrangement joins TRBV9 to TRBJ2-7; perhaps TRBD2 as D (7 bases). CDR3 region: CASSVGGQGSYEQYF. CDR3 nucleotide sequence: TGTGCCAGCAGCGTGGGGGGGCAGGGGTCCTACGAGCAGTACTTC.